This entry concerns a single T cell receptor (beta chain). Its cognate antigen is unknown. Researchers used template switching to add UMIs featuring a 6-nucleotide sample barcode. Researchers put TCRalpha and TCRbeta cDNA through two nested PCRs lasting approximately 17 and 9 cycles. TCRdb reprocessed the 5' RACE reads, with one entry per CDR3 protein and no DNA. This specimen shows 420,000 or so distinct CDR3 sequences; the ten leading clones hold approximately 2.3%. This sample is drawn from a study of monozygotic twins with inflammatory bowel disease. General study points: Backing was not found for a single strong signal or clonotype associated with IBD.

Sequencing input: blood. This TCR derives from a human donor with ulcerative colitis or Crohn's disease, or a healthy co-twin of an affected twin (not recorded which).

The CDR3 region is CASSQSGLGKNTGELFF. V usage is TRBV16 and J usage is TRBJ2-2; TCRdb names TRBD2, which stays unverified in the absence of DNA. CDR1 and CDR2 (germline): KGHSY, FQNENV. The CDR3 is 17 residues long.